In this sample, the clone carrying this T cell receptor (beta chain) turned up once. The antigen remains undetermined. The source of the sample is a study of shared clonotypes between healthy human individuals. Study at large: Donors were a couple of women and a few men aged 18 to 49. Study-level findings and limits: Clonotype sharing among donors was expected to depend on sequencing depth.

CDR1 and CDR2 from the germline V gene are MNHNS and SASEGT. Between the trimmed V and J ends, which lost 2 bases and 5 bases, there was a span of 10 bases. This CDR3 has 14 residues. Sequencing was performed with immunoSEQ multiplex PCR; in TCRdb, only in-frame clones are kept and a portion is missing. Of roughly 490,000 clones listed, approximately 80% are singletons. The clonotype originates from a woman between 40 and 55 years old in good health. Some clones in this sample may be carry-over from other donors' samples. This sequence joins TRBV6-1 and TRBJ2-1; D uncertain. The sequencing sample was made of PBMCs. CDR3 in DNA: TGTGCCAGCAGTGAATTTGGCGAGCACAATGAGCAGTTCTTC. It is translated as CASSEFGEHNEQFF.